This passage covers 8 T cell receptor beta chains from one sample sequenced in a study of blood T cell repertoires in COVID-19. The data were produced by immunoSEQ multiplex PCR, yet TCRdb's version contains in-frame clones alone and is incomplete. The sample includes 450,000 or so clones, 89% of them seen just once. What was sequenced was peripheral blood. Source of these receptors: a man aged 18-30 years with COVID-19, enrolled during active disease.

The chain recombines TRBV6-5 with TRBJ1-2; TRBD1 is a possible D gene (5 bases). Per the germline V gene, CDR1 is MNHEY and CDR2 is SVGAGI. Trimming took 0 bases from V and 8 from J, leaving 13 bases between them. The CDR3 is 14 amino acids. This CDR3 reads CASSYSGRGLGYTF. The CDR3 region has the DNA TGTGCCAGCAGTTACTCGGGAAGGGGATTAGGCTACACCTTC.

This sequence joins TRBV25-1 and TRBJ2-7, with D perhaps matching TRBD1 (5 bases). Trimming left V 4 bases short and J 6 bases short, with 16 bases between. The CDR3 is 14 amino acids. The germline gives CDR1 MGHDK, CDR2 SYGVNS. This CDR3 is CASSAGRRAIEQYF. The CDR3 bases are TGTGCCAGCAGTGCAGGGCGCCGGGCTATCGAGCAGTACTTC.

This chain links TRBV29-1 with TRBJ1-3; D perhaps matches TRBD1 (5 bases). V shed 0 bases and J shed 4 bases, with 16 bases lying between them. CDR1 and CDR2 from the germline V gene are SQVTM and ANQGSEA. The CDR3 extends over 16 amino acids. The CDR3 sequence is CSVEDPQGQFGNTIYF. The CDR3 DNA reads as TGCAGCGTTGAAGATCCCCAGGGCCAATTCGGAAACACCATATATTTT.

The count of this clone is one. The genes are TRBV30 and TRBJ2-3; D is possibly TRBD2 (6 bases). There are 13 residues in the CDR3. Germline-derived CDR1 and CDR2 are GTSNPN and SVGIG (reference sequence). V was pared by 0 bases and J by 6 bases, with 10 bases between. CDR3 protein: CAWSVRELDTQYF. CDR3 DNA sequence: TGTGCCTGGAGTGTACGGGAGCTGGATACGCAGTATTTT.

The chain joins TRBV7-9 to TRBJ2-1; tentative D call: TRBD2 (7 bases). Germline V lookup: CDR1 SEHNR, CDR2 FQNEAQ (reference sequence). With 1 base removed from V and 5 bases from J, the gap between germline ends came to 12 bases. This CDR3 is 15 amino acids long. The CDR3 DNA is TGTGCCAGCAGCTTAGTGGGAGGGGGGGACAATGAGCAGTTCTTC. Protein product: CASSLVGGGDNEQFF.

The chain couples TRBV19 to TRBJ1-2; tentative D call: TRBD1 (6 bases). V gave up 2 bases and J gave up 8 bases, with 21 bases separating them. Germline CDR1 LNHDA, CDR2 SQIVND (reference sequence). The CDR3 consists of 16 residues. CDR3 protein: CASSIPPGYGGQGYTF. The CDR3 nucleotides read TGTGCCAGTAGTATACCCCCCGGCTACGGGGGGCAAGGCTACACCTTC.

The chain is built from TRBV5-6 and TRBJ2-3; maybe TRBD2 (6 bases). Looked up from germline, CDR1 is SGHDT and CDR2 is YYEEEE. The CDR3 spans 15 residues. V lost 3 bases, J lost 1 base, and 12 bases lay in between. The CDR3 protein is CASSSQGLRTDTQYF. The CDR3 DNA reads as TGTGCCAGCAGCTCGCAGGGACTGCGCACAGATACGCAGTATTTT. Using reference TRBV5-6 and TRBJ2-3 for the parts outside the CDR3, the full variable domain is DAGVTQSPTHLIKTRGQQVTLRCSPKSGHDTVSWYQQALGQGPQFIFQYYEEEERQRGNFPDRFSGHQFPNYSSELNVNALLLGDSALYLCASSSQGLRTDTQYFGPGTRLTVL.

This chain connects TRBV25-1 to TRBJ2-3; D might be TRBD2 (6 bases). The CDR3 spans 17 residues. The germline CDR1 and CDR2 sequences are MGHDK and SYGVNS. The V end was cut by 6 bases, the J end by 2 bases, with 21 bases between. This CDR3 is CASRANRDSFYTDTQYF. The CDR3 DNA sequence: TGTGCCAGCAGAGCTAACCGGGACTCCTTTTACACAGATACGCAGTATTTT.